The next 15 T cell receptor beta chains were all read from a single sample in a study of blood T cell repertoires in COVID-19. Only in-frame clones appear in the TCRdb table, and some are missing; sequencing was by immunoSEQ multiplex PCR. This sample yields approximately 98,000 clones, of which 70% to 90% are seen a single time; 4.1% belongs to the top ten. The sequencing input was peripheral blood. All receptors come from a man aged 55 to 70 with acute or convalescent COVID-19.

The CDR3 loop is CASRSRAGYNEQFF. The CDR3 coding sequence is TGTGCCAGCAGGTCGAGGGCAGGATACAATGAGCAGTTCTTC. This chain connects TRBV5-8 to TRBJ2-1, with a tentative D call TRBD2 (5 bases). This CDR3 spans 14 amino acids. Germline V gene lookup returns CDR1 SGHTS and CDR2 YDEGEE. Trimming removed 5 bases from V and 4 bases from J, with 13 bases in between. The full variable domain, with the rest looked up from reference TRBV5-8 and TRBJ2-1, is EAGVTQSPTHLIKTRGQQATLRCSPISGHTSVYWYQQALGLGLQFLLWYDEGEERNRGNFPPRFSGRQFPNYSSELNVNALELEDSALYLCASRSRAGYNEQFFGPGTRLTVL.

J is TRBJ1-2 and V is TRBV29-1, with unresolved D. Per germline, CDR1 SQVTM and CDR2 ANQGSEA. With 5 bases removed from V and 5 bases from J, the gap between germline ends came to 9 bases. The CDR3 is made up of 11 amino acids. The CDR3 reads CSVREGYGYTF. The DNA for the CDR3 is TGCAGCGTTCGGGAGGGTTATGGCTACACCTTC.

The chain has TRBV18 and TRBJ1-2, with 10 bases aligning to TRBD1. Unmatched junction bases numbered 8, after V lost 7 bases and J lost 6 bases. CDR1 and CDR2 (germline): KGHSH, LQKENI. The CDR3 consists of 14 residues. The CDR3 DNA reads as TGTGCCAGCTTACGGGACAGGGGCGCAGATGGCTACACCTTC. Amino acid sequence: CASLRDRGADGYTF.

The chain couples TRBV7-2 to TRBJ2-5; TRBD1 agrees at 7 bases. CDR3 length: 16 amino acids. J gave up 0 bases and V 4 bases, and 8 bases lay outside the gene matches. Per germline, CDR1 SGHTA and CDR2 FQGNSA. CDR3 nucleotides: TGTGCCAGCAGCTCTGGGCCCAGGGGGTACCAAGAGACCCAGTACTTC. Translation gives CASSSGPRGYQETQYF.

This chain connects TRBV30 to TRBJ2-5; D uncertain. CDR3 length: 15 amino acids. Germline assignment: CDR1 GTSNPN and CDR2 SVGIG (reference sequence). V dropped 0 bases and J dropped 4 bases, with 15 bases sitting between them. In nucleotides, the CDR3 is TGTGCCTGGAGTGTACGAGTGGTCCGCGGAGAGACCCAGTACTTC. Its translation is CAWSVRVVRGETQYF.

The genes are TRBV18 and TRBJ2-2, with 7 bases matching TRBD1. V gave up 4 bases and J gave up 6 bases; unmatched junction bases: 5. The CDR3 spans 14 residues. Germline V CDR1 and CDR2: KGHSH, LQKENI. The chain's CDR3 is CASSRGTVSGELFF. The CDR3 DNA reads TGTGCCAGCTCACGAGGGACAGTATCCGGGGAGCTGTTTTTT.

The rearrangement joins TRBV18 to TRBJ1-1, with D possibly TRBD1 on 5 matching bases. Trimming removed 4 bases from V and 5 bases from J, with 14 bases in between. The germline CDR1 and CDR2 sequences are KGHSH and LQKENI. This CDR3 has 14 residues. The CDR3 bases are TGTGCCAGCTCACTGGGGGGGTTGGGGACTGAAGCTTTCTTT. Translating it yields CASSLGGLGTEAFF.

This chain joins TRBV27 and TRBJ1-1; D is unresolved. Trimming removed 2 bases from V and 5 bases from J, with 9 bases in between. The CDR3 is 13 amino acids. Germline lookup yields CDR1 MNHEY and CDR2 SMNVEV (reference sequence). CDR3 nucleotides: TGTGCCAGCAGTTTAGGTGCGTTTACTGAAGCTTTCTTT. This gives the protein CASSLGAFTEAFF.

The rearrangement links TRBV3-1 (or the pseudogene TRBV3-2) to TRBJ1-2; 8 bases align to TRBD1. Germline trimming cut 4 bases from V and 4 bases from J; bases unmatched to any gene: 5. CDR1 is LGHDT, CDR2 YNNKEL, per germline (reference sequence). This CDR3 is built from 14 residues. CDR3 residues: CASSLGTGLYGYTF. The CDR3, as DNA: TGTGCCAGCAGCCTTGGGACAGGTCTCTATGGCTACACCTTC.

V and J are TRBV19 and TRBJ2-2; TRBD1 agrees at 7 bases. The trim removed 4 bases at V and 3 bases at J, leaving 2 bases unmatched. The CDR3 contains 14 residues. Germline V lookup: CDR1 LNHDA, CDR2 SQIVND (reference sequence). The CDR3 region is CASSRQGHTGELFF. The CDR3, as DNA: TGTGCCAGTAGTAGACAGGGACACACCGGGGAGCTGTTTTTT.

This clone was picked up one time. The V call is TRBV7-7, the J call TRBJ2-5, with D possibly TRBD2 on 6 matching bases. This CDR3 spans 13 amino acids. V lost 5 bases and J lost 5, with 12 bases in between. Germline CDR1 SSHAT, CDR2 FNYEAQ (reference sequence). Here the CDR3 reads CASSPREGETQYF. CDR3 bases: TGTGCCAGCAGCCCGCGGGAAGGGGAGACCCAGTACTTC.

This chain connects TRBV2 to TRBJ1-2; D uncertain. V was trimmed by 0 bases and J by 2 bases, leaving 10 bases between them. The germline V gene encodes CDR1 SNHLY and CDR2 FYNNEI. The CDR3 is made up of 15 amino acids. In DNA form, the CDR3 reads TGTGCCAGCAGTGAAGCCGTGGGCTTAAACTATGGCTACACCTTC. Translated: CASSEAVGLNYGYTF. Full variable domain (remainder filled in from reference TRBV2 and TRBJ1-2): EPEVTQTPSHQVTQMGQEVILRCVPISNHLYFYWYRQILGQKVEFLVSFYNNEISEKSEIFDDQFSVERPDGSNFTLKIRSTKLEDSAMYFCASSEAVGLNYGYTFGSGTRLTVV.

The rearrangement uses TRBV5-1 and TRBJ1-1; no firm D call. CDR3 size: 17 residues. Germline V gives CDR1 SGHRS, CDR2 YFSETQ. V was cut by 1 base and J by 0 bases, with 16 bases left in between. The CDR3 DNA sequence: TGCGCCAGCAGCTTGCCCTTCCAGTCAGGTATGAACACTGAAGCTTTCTTT. This gives the protein CASSLPFQSGMNTEAFF.

This clone was seen just once. The chain links TRBV15 to TRBJ2-1; the match to TRBD1 covers 8 bases. The CDR3 sequence is 17 residues long. CDR1 is LNHNV, CDR2 YYDKDF, per germline (reference sequence). The J segment lost 2 bases and the V segment lost 0 bases, leaving 6 bases of the junction unmatched. CDR3 amino acids: CATSRDPGQVPYNEQFF. In DNA, the CDR3 is TGTGCCACCAGCAGAGATCCGGGACAGGTCCCCTACAATGAGCAGTTCTTC.

The chain uses TRBV9 and TRBJ2-1; D may be TRBD1 (6 bases). This CDR3 is built from 15 residues. CDR1 is SGDLS, CDR2 YYNGEE, per germline. Trimming removed 0 bases from V and 6 bases from J, with 13 bases in between. The DNA of the CDR3 is TGTGCCAGCAGCGTAGCTACTAACAGGGTCAATGAGCAGTTCTTC. Translation: CASSVATNRVNEQFF.